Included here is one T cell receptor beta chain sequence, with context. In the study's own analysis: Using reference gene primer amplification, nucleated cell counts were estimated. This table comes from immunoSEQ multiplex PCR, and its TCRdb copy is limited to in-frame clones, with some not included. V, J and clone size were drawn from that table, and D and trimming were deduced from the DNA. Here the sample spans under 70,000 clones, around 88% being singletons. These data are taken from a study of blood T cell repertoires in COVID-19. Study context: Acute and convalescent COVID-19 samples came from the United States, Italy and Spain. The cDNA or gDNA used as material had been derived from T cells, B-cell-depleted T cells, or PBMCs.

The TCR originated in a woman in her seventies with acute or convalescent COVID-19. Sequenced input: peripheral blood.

The CDR3 spells CAISESTGGWTEAFF. DNA of the CDR3: TGTGCCATCAGTGAGTCAACAGGGGGGTGGACTGAAGCTTTCTTT. V and J are TRBV10-3 and TRBJ1-1; 8 bases agree with TRBD1. The V gene end was trimmed by 0 bases and the J gene end by 5 bases; junction bases not matched to a gene: 5. The CDR3 runs 15 residues. CDR1 is ENHRY, CDR2 SYGVKD, per germline.